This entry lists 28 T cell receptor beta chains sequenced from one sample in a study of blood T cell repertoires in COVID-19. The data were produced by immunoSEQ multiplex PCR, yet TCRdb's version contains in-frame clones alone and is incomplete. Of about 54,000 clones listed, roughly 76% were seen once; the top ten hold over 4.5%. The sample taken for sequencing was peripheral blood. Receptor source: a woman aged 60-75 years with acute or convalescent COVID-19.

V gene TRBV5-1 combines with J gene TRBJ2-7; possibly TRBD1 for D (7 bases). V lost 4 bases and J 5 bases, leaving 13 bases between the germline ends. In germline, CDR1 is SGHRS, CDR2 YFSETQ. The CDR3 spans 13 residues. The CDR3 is CASSRQGGNEQYF. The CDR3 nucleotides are TGCGCCAGCAGCCGACAGGGAGGAAACGAGCAGTACTTC.

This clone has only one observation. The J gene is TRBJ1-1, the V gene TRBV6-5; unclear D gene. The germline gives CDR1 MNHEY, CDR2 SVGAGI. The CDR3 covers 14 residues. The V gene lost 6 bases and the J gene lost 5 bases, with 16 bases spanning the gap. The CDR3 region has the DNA TGTGCCAGCAGCAACCGGGAATTACGGACTGAAGCTTTCTTT. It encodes CASSNRELRTEAFF.

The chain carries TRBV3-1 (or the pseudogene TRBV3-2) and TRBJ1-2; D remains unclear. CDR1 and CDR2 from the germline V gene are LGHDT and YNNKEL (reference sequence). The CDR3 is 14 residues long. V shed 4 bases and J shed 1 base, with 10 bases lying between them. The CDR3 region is CASSPGQFNYGYTF. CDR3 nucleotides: TGTGCCAGCAGCCCTGGGCAGTTTAACTATGGCTACACCTTC.

CDR3 nucleotides: TGTGCCAGCAGTGAAGTCGCGGGGTCCTACGAGCAGTACTTC. Translated, it gives CASSEVAGSYEQYF. The rearrangement links TRBV6-1 to TRBJ2-7, with a possible D match to TRBD2 (6 bases). The CDR3 length is 14 residues. The germline V gene encodes CDR1 MNHNS and CDR2 SASEGT. Trimming took off 1 base at V and 1 base at J, with 8 bases between the two ends.

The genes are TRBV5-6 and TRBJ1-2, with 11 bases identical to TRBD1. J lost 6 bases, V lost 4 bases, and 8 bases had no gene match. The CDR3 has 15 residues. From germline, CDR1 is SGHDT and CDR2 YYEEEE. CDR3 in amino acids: CASSKGQGVINGYTF. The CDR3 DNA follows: TGTGCCAGCAGCAAGGGACAGGGGGTGATTAATGGCTACACCTTC. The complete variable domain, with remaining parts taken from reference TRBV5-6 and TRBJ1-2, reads DAGVTQSPTHLIKTRGQQVTLRCSPKSGHDTVSWYQQALGQGPQFIFQYYEEEERQRGNFPDRFSGHQFPNYSSELNVNALLLGDSALYLCASSKGQGVINGYTFGSGTRLTVV.

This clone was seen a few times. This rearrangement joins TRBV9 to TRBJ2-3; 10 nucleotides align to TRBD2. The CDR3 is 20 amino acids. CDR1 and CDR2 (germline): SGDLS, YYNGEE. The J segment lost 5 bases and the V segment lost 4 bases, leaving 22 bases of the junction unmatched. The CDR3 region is CASSPPPSGGPILHEDTQYF. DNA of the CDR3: TGTGCCAGCAGCCCCCCCCCTAGCGGGGGCCCCATCCTGCATGAAGATACGCAGTATTTT.

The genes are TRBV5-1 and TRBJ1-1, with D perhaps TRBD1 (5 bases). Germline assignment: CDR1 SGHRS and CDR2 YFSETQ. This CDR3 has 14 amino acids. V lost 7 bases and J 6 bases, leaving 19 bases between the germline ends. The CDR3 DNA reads TGCGCCAGCTCCTGGGAGGGACCTAGGGCTGAAGCTTTCTTT. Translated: CASSWEGPRAEAFF.

The CDR3 is CASSLNLGTPSLYGYTF. In DNA, the CDR3 is TGTGCCAGCAGCTTAAACCTCGGGACTCCATCTCTCTATGGCTACACCTTC. The V call is TRBV11-2, the J call TRBJ1-2; weak D call: TRBD1 (5 bases). Trimming took 2 bases from V and 4 from J, leaving 20 bases between them. Germline-derived CDR1 and CDR2 are SGHAT and FQNNGV. The CDR3 spans 17 residues.

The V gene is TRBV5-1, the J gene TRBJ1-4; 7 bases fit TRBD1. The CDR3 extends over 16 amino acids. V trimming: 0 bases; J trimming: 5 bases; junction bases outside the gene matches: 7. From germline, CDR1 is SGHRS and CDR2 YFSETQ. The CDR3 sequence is CASSLALQGGNEKLFF. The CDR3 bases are TGCGCCAGCAGCTTGGCCCTTCAGGGGGGCAATGAAAAACTGTTTTTT. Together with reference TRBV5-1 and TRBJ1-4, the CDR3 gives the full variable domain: KAGVTQTPRYLIKTRGQQVTLSCSPISGHRSVSWYQQTPGQGLQFLFEYFSETQRNKGNFPGRFSGRQFSNSRSEMNVSTLELGDSALYLCASSLALQGGNEKLFFGSGTQLSVL.

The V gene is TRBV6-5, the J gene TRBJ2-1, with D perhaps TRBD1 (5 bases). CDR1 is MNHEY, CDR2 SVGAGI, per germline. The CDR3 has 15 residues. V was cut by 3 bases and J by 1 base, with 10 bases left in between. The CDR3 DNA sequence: TGTGCCAGCAGTTATCAGGGTTTGTCCTACAATGAGCAGTTCTTC. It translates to CASSYQGLSYNEQFF.

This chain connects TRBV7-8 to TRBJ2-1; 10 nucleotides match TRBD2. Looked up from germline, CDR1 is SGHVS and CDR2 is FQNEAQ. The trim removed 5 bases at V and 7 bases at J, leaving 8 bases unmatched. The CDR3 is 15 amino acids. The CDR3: CASSASGGAYNEQFF. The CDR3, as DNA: TGTGCCAGCAGCGCGAGCGGGGGGGCATATAATGAGCAGTTCTTC.

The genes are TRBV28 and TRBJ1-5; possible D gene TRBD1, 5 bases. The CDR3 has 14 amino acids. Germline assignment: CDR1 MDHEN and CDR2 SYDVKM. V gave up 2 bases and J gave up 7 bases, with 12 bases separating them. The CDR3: CASSLIGGSQPQHF. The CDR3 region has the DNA TGTGCCAGCAGTTTAATTGGGGGGAGCCAGCCCCAGCATTTT.

The CDR3 region is CASSPGGNNSPLHF. CDR3 DNA: TGTGCCAGCTCACCGGGGGGAAATAATTCACCCCTCCACTTT. The V and J genes are TRBV18 and TRBJ1-6; D may be TRBD1 (5 bases). The V end lost 3 bases, the J end lost 5 bases, and 8 bases lay between the germline ends. In germline, CDR1 is KGHSH, CDR2 LQKENI. The CDR3 has 14 residues.

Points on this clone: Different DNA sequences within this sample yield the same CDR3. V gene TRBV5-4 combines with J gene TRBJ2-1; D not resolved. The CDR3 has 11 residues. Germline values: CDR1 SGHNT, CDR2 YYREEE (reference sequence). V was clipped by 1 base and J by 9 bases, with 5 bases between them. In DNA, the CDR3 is TGTGCCAGCAGCTTGAGAGGTGAGCAGTTCTTC. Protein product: CASSLRGEQFF.

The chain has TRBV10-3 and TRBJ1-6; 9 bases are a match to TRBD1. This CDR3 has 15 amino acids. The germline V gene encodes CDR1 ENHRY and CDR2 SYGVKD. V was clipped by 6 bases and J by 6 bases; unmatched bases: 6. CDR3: CAIRTDRGSNSPLHF. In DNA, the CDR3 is TGTGCCATCAGGACGGACAGGGGTAGTAATTCACCCCTCCACTTT.

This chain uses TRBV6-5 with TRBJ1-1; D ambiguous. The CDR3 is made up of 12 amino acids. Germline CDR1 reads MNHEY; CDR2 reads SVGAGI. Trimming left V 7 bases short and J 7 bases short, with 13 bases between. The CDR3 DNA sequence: TGTGCCAGCACCCAGTCAGGACTTGAAGCTTTCTTT. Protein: CASTQSGLEAFF.

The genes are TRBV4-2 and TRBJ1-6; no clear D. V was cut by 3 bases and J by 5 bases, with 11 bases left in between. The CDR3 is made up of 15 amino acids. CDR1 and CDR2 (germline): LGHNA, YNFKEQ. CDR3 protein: CASSHTRDNNSPLHF. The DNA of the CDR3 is TGTGCCAGCAGCCACACCAGAGACAATAATTCACCCCTCCACTTT.

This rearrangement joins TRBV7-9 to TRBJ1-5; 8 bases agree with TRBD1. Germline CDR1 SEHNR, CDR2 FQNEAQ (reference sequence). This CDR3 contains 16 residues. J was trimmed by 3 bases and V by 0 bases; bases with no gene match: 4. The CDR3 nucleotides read TGTGCCAGCAGCTTAGCGAGGACAGGGATCAATCAGCCCCAGCATTTT. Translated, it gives CASSLARTGINQPQHF.

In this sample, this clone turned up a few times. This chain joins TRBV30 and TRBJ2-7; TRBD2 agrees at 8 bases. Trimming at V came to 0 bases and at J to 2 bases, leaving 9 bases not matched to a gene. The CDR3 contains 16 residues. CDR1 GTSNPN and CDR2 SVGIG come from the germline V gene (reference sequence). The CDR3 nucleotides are TGTGCCTGGAGTGTACGGCGGGGGGTCCCTACCTACGAGCAGTACTTC. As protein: CAWSVRRGVPTYEQYF.

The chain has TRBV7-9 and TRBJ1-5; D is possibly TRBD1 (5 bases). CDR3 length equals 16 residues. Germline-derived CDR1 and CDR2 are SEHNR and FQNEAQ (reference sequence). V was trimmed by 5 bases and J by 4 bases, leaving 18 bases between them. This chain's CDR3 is CASSDTGGALNQPQHF. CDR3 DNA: TGTGCCAGCAGCGATACAGGAGGGGCCCTTAATCAGCCCCAGCATTTT.

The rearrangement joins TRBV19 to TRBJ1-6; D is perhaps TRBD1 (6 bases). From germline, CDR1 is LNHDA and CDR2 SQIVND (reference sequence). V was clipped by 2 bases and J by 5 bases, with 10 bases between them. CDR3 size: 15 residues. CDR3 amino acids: CASSIPGQNNSPLHF. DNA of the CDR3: TGTGCCAGTAGTATACCAGGACAGAATAATTCACCCCTCCACTTT.

CDR3 nucleotide sequence: TGTGCCAGCAGTCCATTCTCGGGACTCACGGGGCCCCAGCATTTT. As protein: CASSPFSGLTGPQHF. This rearrangement joins TRBV28 to TRBJ1-5, with D possibly TRBD1 on 5 matching bases. V shed 5 bases and J shed 9 bases, with 20 bases lying between them. Germline V gene sequence: CDR1 MDHEN, CDR2 SYDVKM. This CDR3 comprises 15 residues.

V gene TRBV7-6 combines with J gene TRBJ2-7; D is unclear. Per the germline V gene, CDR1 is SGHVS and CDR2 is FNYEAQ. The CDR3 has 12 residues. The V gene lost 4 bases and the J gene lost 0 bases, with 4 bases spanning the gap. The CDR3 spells CASSSFSYEQYF. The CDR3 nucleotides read TGTGCCAGCAGCTCATTCTCCTACGAGCAGTACTTC.

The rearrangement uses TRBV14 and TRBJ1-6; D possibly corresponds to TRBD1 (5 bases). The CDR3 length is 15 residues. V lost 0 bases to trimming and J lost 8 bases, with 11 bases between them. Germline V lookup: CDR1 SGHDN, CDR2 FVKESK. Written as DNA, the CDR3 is TGTGCCAGCAGCCAAGATGACAGCAAATATTCACCCCTCCACTTT. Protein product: CASSQDDSKYSPLHF.

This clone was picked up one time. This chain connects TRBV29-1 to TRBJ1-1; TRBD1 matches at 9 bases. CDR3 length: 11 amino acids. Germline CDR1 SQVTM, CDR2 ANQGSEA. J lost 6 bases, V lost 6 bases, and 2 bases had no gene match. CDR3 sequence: CSVTGGPEAFF. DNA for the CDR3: TGCAGCGTAACAGGGGGCCCTGAAGCTTTCTTT.

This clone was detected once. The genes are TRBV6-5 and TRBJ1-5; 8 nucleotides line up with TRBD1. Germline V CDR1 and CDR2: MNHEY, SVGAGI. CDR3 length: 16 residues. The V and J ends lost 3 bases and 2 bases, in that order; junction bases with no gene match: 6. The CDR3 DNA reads TGTGCCAGCAGTTATAAGACAGGGGTGGGCAATCAGCCCCAGCATTTT. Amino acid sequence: CASSYKTGVGNQPQHF.

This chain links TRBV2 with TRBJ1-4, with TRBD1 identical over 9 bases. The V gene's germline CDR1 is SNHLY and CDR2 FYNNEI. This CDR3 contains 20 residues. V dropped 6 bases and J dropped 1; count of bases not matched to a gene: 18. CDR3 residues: CASSRRPGQGSRVTNEKLFF. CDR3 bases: TGTGCCAGCAGCCGAAGACCGGGACAGGGCTCTAGGGTAACTAATGAAAAACTGTTTTTT.

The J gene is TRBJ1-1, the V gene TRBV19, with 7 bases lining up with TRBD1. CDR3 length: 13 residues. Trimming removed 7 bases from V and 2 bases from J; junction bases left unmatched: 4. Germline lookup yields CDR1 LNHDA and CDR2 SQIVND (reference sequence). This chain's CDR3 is CASTSGGNTEAFF. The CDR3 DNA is TGTGCCAGTACCTCAGGGGGAAACACTGAAGCTTTCTTT.